The clone carrying this T cell receptor (beta chain) was recorded once. The antigen is not known. The junction shows a germline mismatch at one end, possibly a read error. The data are from a study of cytomegalovirus exposure and HLA in healthy donors. The length of the CDR3 is 17 residues. With 60 Vbeta and 13 Jbeta primers, the PCR was carried out. Here immunoSEQ multiplex PCR was the method, and the copy in TCRdb shows in-frame clones only, minus some. This sample has about 100,000 clones, with around 82% found just once. Study-wide points: Because they were indistinguishable, some V segments, including TRBV6-2 and TRBV6-3, were excluded. The authors judged a highly shared variant cluster likely a sequencing artifact.

The origin of this receptor is a man aged 35 to 55 in good health and CMV-seropositive. Specimen: PBMCs. This chain links TRBV23-1 with TRBJ2-1; the D is unclear. TRBV23-1 is an ORF, with its function uncertain. CDR3 in DNA: TGCGCCATCAGTCAATTACGAGCGAGACGGTTAAACGGTGAGCAGTTCTTC. This encodes CAISQLRARRLNGEQFF.